This TCR beta chain comes out of a study of response to subunit inactivated influenza vaccine. Study-level findings and limits: Authors suggested that a seasonal influenza vaccination recruits few new T cells each time.

This clonotype has just a few counts. Its target is not known. MiXCR, run by TCRdb on the RT-PCR reads, gives a single entry per CDR3 protein. The data contain 430,000 or so distinct CDR3 sequences, approximately 11% of them singletons. This clonotype was obtained from a man over 45 who received an inactivated influenza vaccine. This material consisted of PBMCs from blood, taken 40 to 50 days after vaccination.

CDR3 protein: CSPTQGGEKQYF. In DNA, the CDR3 is TGCAGTCCGACTCAAGGCGGTGAAAAGCAGTACTTC. V and J are TRBV20-1 and TRBJ2-7; D is unresolved. Germline CDR1 is DFQATT and CDR2 is SNEGSKA (reference sequence). The CDR3 is made up of 12 amino acids. V gave up 8 bases and J gave up 8 bases, with 19 bases separating them.